This passage covers 13 T cell receptor beta chains from one sample sequenced in a study of stem cell transplantation in POMP-related autoinflammatory disease. Data came from immunoSEQ multiplex PCR; TCRdb stores just in-frame clones and leaves some out. The sample includes around 26,000 clones, 75% to 85% of them seen just once. Sequenced material: CD4+ T cells from PBMCs, taken before stem cell transplantation. The origin of the receptors is a human donor with POMP-related autoinflammation and immune dysregulation (PRAID).

CDR3 sequence reads: CASSPNRGLAEYNEQFF. The DNA for the CDR3 is TGCGCCAGCAGCCCAAACCGAGGACTAGCGGAATACAATGAGCAGTTCTTC. The J gene is TRBJ2-1, the V gene TRBV5-1, with 10 bases fitting TRBD2. V shed 4 bases and J 4 bases; nucleotides not matched to a gene: 11. The CDR3 loop spans 17 amino acids. CDR1 is SGHRS and CDR2 is YFSETQ in the germline V gene.

CDR3 region: CASSSGSLSTDTQYF. For the CDR3, the DNA is TGTGCCAGCAGCAGCGGGAGCCTTAGCACAGATACGCAGTATTTT. The chain has TRBV27 and TRBJ2-3, with 8 bases aligning to TRBD2. J lost 0 bases, V lost 6 bases, and 5 bases had no gene match. Germline values: CDR1 MNHEY, CDR2 SMNVEV (reference sequence). The CDR3 extends over 15 amino acids.

V and J are TRBV7-9 and TRBJ2-7; D ambiguous. CDR1 is SEHNR and CDR2 is FQNEAQ in the germline V gene (reference sequence). Trimming pared 4 bases from V and 3 bases from J, leaving 10 bases between. CDR3 size: 13 residues. The CDR3 nucleotides are TGTGCCAGCAGCTCAAACGGGTTCTACGAGCAGTACTTC. It yields the protein CASSSNGFYEQYF.

The chain recombines TRBV5-1 with TRBJ2-2; D remains ambiguous. In germline, CDR1 is SGHRS, CDR2 YFSETQ. This CDR3 comprises 16 residues. V was pared by 4 bases and J by 3 bases, with 16 bases between. The CDR3 protein is CASSPPNYPDTGELFF. CDR3 coding DNA: TGCGCCAGCAGCCCCCCTAACTACCCCGACACCGGGGAGCTGTTTTTT.

The V gene is TRBV6-5, the J gene TRBJ2-1, with D possibly being TRBD2 (5 bases). Germline CDR1 is MNHEY and CDR2 is SVGAGI. V was trimmed by 6 bases and J by 7 bases, leaving 13 bases between them. The CDR3 is 13 residues long. Written as DNA, the CDR3 is TGTGCCAGCAGCAATGGGCGGGTGAATGAGCAGTTCTTC. It specifies CASSNGRVNEQFF.

This clone was observed a few times. V and J are TRBV28 and TRBJ2-7; 7 bases fit TRBD2. The CDR3 has 14 amino acids. V lost 3 bases and J lost 2; bases outside the gene matches: 4. In germline, CDR1 is MDHEN, CDR2 SYDVKM. CDR3 loop: CASSLLADTYEQYF. CDR3 bases: TGTGCCAGCAGTTTGCTAGCGGATACCTACGAGCAGTACTTC.

The genes are TRBV6-5 and TRBJ1-4; 7 bases align to TRBD1. The ends lost 6 bases at V and 4 bases at J; junction bases unmatched: 8. Per the germline V gene, CDR1 is MNHEY and CDR2 is SVGAGI. CDR3 length: 15 amino acids. This CDR3 is CASRPGTAINEKLFF. The CDR3 nucleotides read TGTGCCAGCAGACCAGGGACAGCCATTAATGAAAAACTGTTTTTT.

The chain combines TRBV28 with TRBJ1-4, with 7 bases that match TRBD1. The J segment lost 6 bases and the V segment lost 6 bases, leaving 7 bases of the junction unmatched. CDR1 and CDR2 (germline): MDHEN, SYDVKM. This CDR3 is built from 14 residues. The CDR3 region is CASSPGGYDEKLFF. For the CDR3, the DNA is TGTGCCAGCAGCCCAGGGGGGTATGATGAAAAACTGTTTTTT.

The chain couples TRBV6-6 to TRBJ2-1, with D perhaps given as TRBD1 or TRBD2 (5 bases each). CDR3 length: 15 amino acids. CDR1 MNHNY and CDR2 SVGAGI come from the germline V gene (reference sequence). V lost 4 bases and J lost 4, with 14 bases in between. CDR3 coding DNA: TGTGCCAGCAGTTTCCTGTGGGACGGATACAATGAGCAGTTCTTC. It codes for CASSFLWDGYNEQFF.

In this sample, this clone turned up a few times. The chain links TRBV5-1 to TRBJ1-4; D is unclear. The CDR3 covers 13 residues. Trimming pared 7 bases from V and 6 bases from J, leaving 13 bases between. Germline CDR1 is SGHRS and CDR2 is YFSETQ. The CDR3 coding sequence is TGCGCCAGCCAGGTCTCGCGGGATGAAAAACTGTTTTTT. Protein sequence: CASQVSRDEKLFF. Based on the CDR3 plus reference TRBV5-1 and TRBJ1-4, the full variable domain is KAGVTQTPRYLIKTRGQQVTLSCSPISGHRSVSWYQQTPGQGLQFLFEYFSETQRNKGNFPGRFSGRQFSNSRSEMNVSTLELGDSALYLCASQVSRDEKLFFGSGTQLSVL.

The J gene is TRBJ1-1, the V gene TRBV11-2; the D is unclear. Per the germline V gene, CDR1 is SGHAT and CDR2 is FQNNGV. The CDR3 spans 15 residues. Trimming removed 1 base at V and 8 bases at J, with 17 bases between. CDR3 DNA sequence: TGTGCCAGCAGCTTAGCGGGCGGGAACGGAAACGAAGCTTTCTTT. It specifies CASSLAGGNGNEAFF.

This clone came up once. The rearrangement joins TRBV5-1 to TRBJ2-5; D not certain. The CDR3 has 14 amino acids. V lost 2 bases and J lost 5, with 13 bases in between. In germline, CDR1 is SGHRS, CDR2 YFSETQ. CDR3: CASSFGSGGETQYF. CDR3 DNA: TGCGCCAGCAGCTTCGGATCCGGCGGTGAGACCCAGTACTTC.

V usage is TRBV27 and J usage is TRBJ2-7; 8 bases line up with TRBD1. Trimming took 5 bases from V and 3 from J; bases not matched to a gene: 18. This CDR3 contains 18 residues. The germline V gene encodes CDR1 MNHEY and CDR2 SMNVEV (reference sequence). The DNA of the CDR3 is TGTGCCAGCAGTCCTATTGCCCCACGGACAGGGTCCATCTACGAGCAGTACTTC. Its translation is CASSPIAPRTGSIYEQYF.